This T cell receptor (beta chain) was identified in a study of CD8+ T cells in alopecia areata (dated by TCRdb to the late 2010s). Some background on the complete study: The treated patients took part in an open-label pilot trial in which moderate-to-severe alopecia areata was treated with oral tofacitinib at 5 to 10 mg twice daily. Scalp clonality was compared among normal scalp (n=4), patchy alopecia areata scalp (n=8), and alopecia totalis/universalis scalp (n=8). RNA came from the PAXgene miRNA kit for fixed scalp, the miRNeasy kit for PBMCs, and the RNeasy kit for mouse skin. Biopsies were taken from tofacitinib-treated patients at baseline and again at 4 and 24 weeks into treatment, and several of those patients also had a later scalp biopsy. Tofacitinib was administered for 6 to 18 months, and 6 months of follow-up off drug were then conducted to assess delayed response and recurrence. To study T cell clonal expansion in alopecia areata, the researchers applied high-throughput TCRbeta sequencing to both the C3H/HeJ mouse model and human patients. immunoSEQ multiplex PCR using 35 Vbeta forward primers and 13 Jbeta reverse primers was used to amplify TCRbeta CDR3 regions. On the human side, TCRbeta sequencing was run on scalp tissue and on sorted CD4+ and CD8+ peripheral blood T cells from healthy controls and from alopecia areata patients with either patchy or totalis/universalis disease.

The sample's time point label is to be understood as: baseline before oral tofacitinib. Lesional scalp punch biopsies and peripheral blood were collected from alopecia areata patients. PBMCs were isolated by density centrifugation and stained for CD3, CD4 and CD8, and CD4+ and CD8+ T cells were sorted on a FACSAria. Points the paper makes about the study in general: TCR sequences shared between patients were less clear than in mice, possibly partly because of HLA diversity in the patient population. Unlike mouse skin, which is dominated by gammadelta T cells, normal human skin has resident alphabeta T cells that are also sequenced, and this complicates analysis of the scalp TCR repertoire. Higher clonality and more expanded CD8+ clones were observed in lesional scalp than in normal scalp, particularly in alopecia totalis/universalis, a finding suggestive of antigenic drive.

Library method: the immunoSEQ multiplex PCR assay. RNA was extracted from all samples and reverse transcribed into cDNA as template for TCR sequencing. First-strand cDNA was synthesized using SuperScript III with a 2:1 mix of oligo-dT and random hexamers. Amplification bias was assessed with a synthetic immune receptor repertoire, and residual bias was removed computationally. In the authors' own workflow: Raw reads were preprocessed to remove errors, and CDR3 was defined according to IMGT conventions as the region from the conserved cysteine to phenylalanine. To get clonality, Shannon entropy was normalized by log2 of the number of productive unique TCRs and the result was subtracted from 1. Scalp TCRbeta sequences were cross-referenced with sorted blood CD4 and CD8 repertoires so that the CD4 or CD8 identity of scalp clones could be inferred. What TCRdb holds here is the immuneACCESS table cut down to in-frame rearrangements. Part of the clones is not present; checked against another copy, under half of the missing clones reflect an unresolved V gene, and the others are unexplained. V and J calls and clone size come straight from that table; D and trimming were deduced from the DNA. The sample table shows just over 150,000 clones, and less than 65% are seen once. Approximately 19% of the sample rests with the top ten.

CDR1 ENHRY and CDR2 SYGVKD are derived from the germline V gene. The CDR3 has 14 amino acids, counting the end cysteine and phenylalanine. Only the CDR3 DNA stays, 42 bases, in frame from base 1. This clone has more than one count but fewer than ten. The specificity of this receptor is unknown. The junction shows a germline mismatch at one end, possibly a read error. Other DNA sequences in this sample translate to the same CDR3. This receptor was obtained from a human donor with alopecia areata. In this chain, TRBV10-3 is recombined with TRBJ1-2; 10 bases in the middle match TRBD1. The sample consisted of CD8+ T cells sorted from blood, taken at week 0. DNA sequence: TGCGCCAGCAGCCTTGACAGGGGGCGGAGAGGCTACACCTTC. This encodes CASSLDRGRRGYTF.